These T cell receptor beta chains were read from a single sample in a study of blood T cell repertoires in COVID-19. Here immunoSEQ multiplex PCR was the method, and the copy in TCRdb shows in-frame clones only, minus some. The data show roughly 76,000 clones, with roughly 87% seen just once and approximately 8% held by the top ten. The sequencing input was peripheral blood. Receptor source: a man aged 30 to 45 with acute or convalescent COVID-19. CDR3s include the opening cysteine and the closing phenylalanine or tryptophan. A D gene is named only where the DNA matches it firmly. The size field is filled for only some rows; it gives once, few, many or a size class.

-	TRBJ2-4	-	TRBV18	CASSPLREAKNIQYF	TGTGCCAGCTCACCACTGCGGGAAGCCAAAAACATTCAGTACTTC
-	TRBJ2-1	-	TRBV19	CASSTPPGDEQFF	TGTGCCAGTAGTACTCCCCCCGGGGATGAGCAGTTCTTC
TRBD2	TRBJ2-3	-	TRBV19	CASSIRLAGDIPDTQYF	TGTGCCAGTAGTATAAGACTAGCGGGAGATATCCCAGATACGCAGTATTTT
-	TRBJ2-5	-	TRBV9	CASSGVGETQYF	TGTGCCAGCTCGGGGGTCGGAGAGACCCAGTACTTC
-	TRBJ2-1	-	TRBV28	CASSARRGSEQFF	TGTGCCAGCAGTGCTAGGAGAGGCAGCGAGCAGTTCTTC
-	TRBJ2-3	few	TRBV6-5	CASSLGRDTDTQYF	TGTGCCAGCAGTCTCGGCAGGGACACAGATACGCAGTATTTT
-	TRBJ2-1	once	TRBV27	CASSFRAEQFF	TGTGCCAGCAGTTTCAGGGCAGAGCAGTTCTTC
TRBD1	TRBJ2-7	-	TRBV4-1	CASSQVTGQGSEQYF	TGCGCCAGCAGCCAAGTTACGGGACAGGGGTCCGAGCAGTACTTC
-	TRBJ2-7	-	TRBV4-1	CASSQEQLTYEQYF	TGCGCCAGCAGCCAAGAGCAGTTGACCTACGAGCAGTACTTC
-	TRBJ2-3	-	TRBV7-8	CASREGLGRTDTQYF	TGTGCCAGCAGGGAGGGTCTAGGACGCACAGATACGCAGTATTTT
TRBD1	TRBJ1-1	few	TRBV4-3	CASSREGQGVAEAFF	TGCGCCAGCAGCCGAGAGGGACAGGGCGTAGCTGAAGCTTTCTTT
TRBD2	TRBJ2-3	-	TRBV5-1	CASSYVAGEDTQYF	TGCGCCAGCAGCTACGTAGCGGGAGAGGATACGCAGTATTTT
-	TRBJ2-5	-	TRBV6-5	CAAGGETQYF	TGTGCCGCCGGCGGGGAGACCCAGTACTTC
-	TRBJ2-2	-	TRBV7-9	CASRTDFGSTNTGELFF	TGTGCCAGCAGGACGGACTTTGGGTCAACGAACACCGGGGAGCTGTTTTTT
TRBD2	TRBJ2-6	-	TRBV10-2	CASSDRGLAGGAGANVLTF	TGCGCCAGCAGTGATCGCGGACTAGCGGGAGGAGCTGGGGCCAACGTCCTGACTTTC
-	TRBJ2-7	once	TRBV6-5	CASSYSRAGYEQYF	TGTGCCAGCAGTTACTCGAGGGCAGGCTACGAGCAGTACTTC
-	TRBJ2-5	-	TRBV10-1	CASSGGLEETQYF	TGCGCCAGCAGTGGCGGGTTAGAGGAGACCCAGTACTTC
-	TRBJ1-6	once	TRBV28	CASSLSTGTLHSPLHF	TGTGCCAGCAGTTTATCCACCGGGACACTTCATTCACCCCTCCACTTT
TRBD1	TRBJ2-2	once	TRBV18	CASSPQGAGTTGELFF	TGTGCCAGCTCACCACAGGGGGCAGGGACAACCGGGGAGCTGTTTTTT
-	TRBJ1-2	-	TRBV10-3	CAISDPTFRGYGYTF	TGTGCCATCAGTGACCCGACTTTCAGGGGCTATGGCTACACCTTC
TRBD1	TRBJ2-7	-	TRBV5-4	CASSMDRGSEQYF	TGTGCCAGCAGCATGGACAGGGGAAGCGAGCAGTACTTC
-	TRBJ2-3	-	TRBV28	CASSLQDTQYF	TGTGCCAGCAGTTTACAGGATACGCAGTATTTT
-	TRBJ2-7	-	TRBV27	CASSPLLVPVEQYF	TGTGCCAGCTCCCCGCTACTGGTGCCTGTCGAGCAGTACTTC
-	TRBJ2-7	-	TRBV2	CASSDISSYEQYF	TGTGCCAGCAGTGATATCTCCTCCTACGAGCAGTACTTC
TRBD1	TRBJ2-5	-	TRBV4-1	CASSRPGQRETQYF	TGCGCCAGCAGCCGACCGGGACAGAGGGAGACCCAGTACTTC
TRBD2	TRBJ2-1	-	TRBV29-1	CSVRTSGSHEQFF	TGCAGCGTGCGGACTAGCGGGAGTCATGAGCAGTTCTTC
-	TRBJ1-1	-	TRBV11-2	CASSSTRGNTEAFF	TGTGCCAGCAGCTCAACCAGGGGTAACACTGAAGCTTTCTTT
-	TRBJ2-5	-	TRBV7-3	CASSLAPTGSVETQYF	TGTGCCAGCAGCTTAGCCCCCACAGGGAGTGTGGAGACCCAGTACTTC
TRBD2	TRBJ2-1	-	TRBV4-1	CASSHGPGGLSEQFF	TGCGCCAGCAGCCACGGCCCGGGAGGGCTGAGTGAGCAGTTCTTC
-	TRBJ2-5	large	TRBV19	CASSMDIQETQYF	TGTGCCAGTAGTATGGACATACAAGAGACCCAGTACTTC
-	TRBJ2-2	few	TRBV3-1/TRBV3-2	CASRTTRDTGELFF	TGTGCCAGCAGAACGACTAGGGACACCGGGGAGCTGTTTTTT
-	TRBJ1-5	-	TRBV19	CASSPQYNQPQHF	TGTGCCAGTAGTCCTCAGTATAATCAGCCCCAGCATTTT
TRBD1	TRBJ1-2	-	TRBV5-4	CASRDQGDLGYTF	TGTGCCAGCAGGGACCAGGGGGATCTTGGTTACACCTTC
TRBD1	TRBJ2-5	-	TRBV7-2	CASSLNPGQGRETQYF	TGTGCCAGCAGCCTAAACCCGGGACAGGGCCGGGAGACCCAGTACTTC
TRBD2	TRBJ2-5	-	TRBV5-6	CASRSTSDGETQYF	TGTGCCAGCCGATCAACTAGCGACGGAGAGACCCAGTACTTC
TRBD1	TRBJ2-7	-	TRBV5-5	CASSLRQGASYEQYF	TGTGCCAGCAGCTTGCGACAGGGGGCATCCTACGAGCAGTACTTC
-	TRBJ2-5	-	TRBV4-1	CASSQEGPGSQETQYF	TGCGCCAGCAGCCAAGAGGGTCCGGGGAGTCAAGAGACCCAGTACTTC
-	TRBJ1-2	once	TRBV28	CASSATVNYGYTF	TGTGCCAGCAGTGCGACAGTTAACTATGGCTACACCTTC
-	TRBJ2-5	-	TRBV5-1	CASSLEIRGETQYF	TGCGCCAGCAGCTTGGAGATAAGGGGGGAGACCCAGTACTTC
TRBD1	TRBJ2-7	-	TRBV28	CASIPDRVGYEQYF	TGTGCCAGCATTCCGGACAGGGTCGGATACGAGCAGTACTTC
-	TRBJ2-7	-	TRBV3-1/TRBV3-2	CASSLLENYEQYF	TGTGCCAGCAGCCTCCTGGAGAACTACGAGCAGTACTTC
-	TRBJ2-7	-	TRBV27	CASSPNGVDEQYF	TGTGCCAGCAGTCCCAACGGGGTTGACGAGCAGTACTTC
TRBD1	TRBJ1-2	few	TRBV2	CASSPGQGGYGYTF	TGTGCCAGCAGCCCGGGACAGGGTGGCTATGGCTACACCTTC
-	TRBJ1-1	once	TRBV30	CAWSARWGAGTEAFF	TGTGCCTGGAGTGCTAGATGGGGCGCGGGGACTGAAGCTTTCTTT
-	TRBJ2-1	-	TRBV5-1	CASSLFGSYNEQFF	TGCGCCAGCAGCTTGTTCGGCTCCTACAATGAGCAGTTCTTC
TRBD1	TRBJ2-7	-	TRBV18	CASSPGQGRAYEQYF	TGTGCCAGCTCACCTGGACAGGGTAGGGCTTACGAGCAGTACTTC
-	TRBJ1-2	-	TRBV28	CASSSDSLARSYTF	TGTGCCAGCAGTTCGGACAGTTTAGCTCGGAGCTACACCTTC
TRBD1	TRBJ1-5	-	TRBV28	CASSTTGVNNQPQHF	TGTGCCAGCAGTACCACAGGGGTCAACAATCAGCCCCAGCATTTT
TRBD1	TRBJ1-1	few	TRBV3-1/TRBV3-2	CASSARDRMNTEAFF	TGTGCCAGCAGCGCCCGGGACAGAATGAACACTGAAGCTTTCTTT
-	TRBJ2-3	-	TRBV9	CASSATQGTDTQYF	TGTGCCAGCAGCGCGACCCAGGGGACAGATACGCAGTATTTT
-	TRBJ2-3	-	TRBV7-8	CASSWEDGDTQYF	TGTGCCAGCAGCTGGGAGGACGGAGATACGCAGTATTTT
-	TRBJ1-5	-	TRBV5-1	CASPTGQFYQPQHF	TGCGCCAGCCCTACTGGGCAGTTCTATCAGCCCCAGCATTTT
TRBD2	TRBJ2-1	-	TRBV2	CASSSDRSSWTSGRRTAEQFF	TGTGCCAGCAGCTCTGACAGAAGTTCCTGGACTAGCGGGAGGAGGACGGCTGAGCAGTTCTTC
TRBD2	TRBJ2-1	-	TRBV6-1	CASSEEASGRNEQFF	TGTGCCAGCAGTGAAGAGGCTAGCGGGAGGAATGAGCAGTTCTTC
-	TRBJ2-3	-	TRBV19	CASNDRRGTDTQYF	TGTGCCAGTAATGACAGACGGGGCACAGATACGCAGTATTTT
-	TRBJ2-7	-	TRBV5-5	CASSVSPSPAYEQYF	TGTGCCAGCAGCGTATCGCCTAGCCCAGCCTACGAGCAGTACTTC
TRBD2	TRBJ2-4	few	TRBV9	CASSVQSGSGNIQYF	TGTGCCAGCAGCGTCCAGAGCGGGAGTGGAAACATTCAGTACTTC
-	TRBJ1-5	-	TRBV6-1	CASSEAGSGNQPQHF	TGTGCCAGCAGTGAAGCCGGCAGCGGCAATCAGCCCCAGCATTTT
-	TRBJ2-7	-	TRBV28	CASSFSVIQPYEQYF	TGTGCCAGCAGCTTTAGCGTCATCCAGCCCTACGAGCAGTACTTC